A selection of T cell receptor beta chains follows, all from one sample in a study of blood T cells in healthy people across ages. Each CDR3 protein gets one entry after TCRdb re-called the 5' RACE reads with MiXCR. The data show over a million distinct CDR3 sequences, roughly 45% seen once. Sequenced material: blood. These receptors all stem from a woman between 18 and 30 years old in good health. Each CDR3 is given with its conserved first and last residue.

>TRBV7-9
CASSQTTGQNTEAFF
>TRBV2
CASSALGGGYGYTF
>TRBV2
CASSVRPTYEQYF
>TRBV6-5
CASRFGTAQTQYF
>TRBV3-1
CASSQREGYTF
>TRBV28
CASSSSPRAGVDTQYF
>TRBV12-3/TRBV12-4
CASSFPGSGANVLTF
>TRBV11-1
CASSSRDRDRTYEQFF
>TRBV3-1
CASSPRLAGGLGRAYEQYF
>TRBV2
CASSGAIKYF
>TRBV27
CASTRKSGTGNTEAFF
>TRBV7-6
CASSLGRPPQYF
>TRBV6-2/TRBV6-3
CASSYGARGADTQYF
>TRBV20-1
CSALLAEQFF
>TRBV4-1
CASSPLTGGPYEQYF
>TRBV20-1
CSAEGGDRLEYGYTF
>TRBV19
CASSIAKDRGLFYEQYF
>TRBV7-2
CASSQGRGAYNEQFF
>TRBV9
CASSGKRGLDTQYF
>TRBV5-1
CASSLEGSYNEQFF
>TRBV11-2
CASSLVAGNQAQYF
>TRBV14
CASSQDTAGVETQYF
>TRBV3-1
CASSSQAGPNYGYTF
>TRBV29-1
CSDSDGNTEAFF
>TRBV4-2
CASSQGAGRETQYF
>TRBV6-5
CASSYYAGGESEQYF
>TRBV7-9
CASTKDYEQYF
>TRBV7-9
CASSLVGLPPYNEQFF
>TRBV27
CASSPDLYDEQYF
>TRBV25-1
CAILERGTQYF
>TRBV28
CASSTRTGKGTEAFF
>TRBV10-3
CAISESQLQPNEQFF
>TRBV29-1
CSVSTRFTDTQYF
>TRBV7-8
CASSVEVPVYEQYF
>TRBV9
CASSVGISGGMNEQFF
>TRBV5-1
CASSLPGAGEDEKLFF
>TRBV7-2
CASSPLRNTEAFF
>TRBV6-5
CASSFRDGTYNEQFF
>TRBV5-1
CASSGTGGGNYGYTF
>TRBV7-3
CASSLDAGDTEAFF
>TRBV14
CASSQVKRLIGDTQYF
>TRBV6-4
CASSEEATGTSGLKNIQYF